These T cell receptor beta chains were read from a single sample in a study of T cell responses to AZD1222 COVID-19 vaccine. Repertoires were generated with immunoSEQ multiplex PCR, while TCRdb's copy carries only in-frame clones and drops some. The sample lists 130,000 or so clones; around 87% were seen once. This specimen was peripheral blood, taken 28 days after the second AZD1222 dose. The receptors derive from an adult who received the AZD1222 COVID-19 vaccine. Both conserved end residues are part of each CDR3. The D gene is left open where the match is weak. Clone sizes are given selectively: once, few, many, or a class where the clone is expanded.

v_call	d_call	clone_size	j_call	cdr3_aa	cdr3_nt
TRBV4-1	NA	NA	TRBJ2-5	CASSQGTMRETQYF	TGCGCCAGCAGCCAGGGGACAATGAGAGAGACCCAGTACTTC
TRBV24-1	TRBD2	few	TRBJ2-1	CATSDLSGGAGNEQFF	TGTGCCACCAGTGATTTGAGCGGGGGGGCCGGTAATGAGCAGTTCTTC
TRBV4-3	NA	NA	TRBJ2-1	CASSQGLVYNEQFF	TGCGCCAGCAGCCAAGGACTAGTTTACAATGAGCAGTTCTTC
TRBV5-1	NA	NA	TRBJ1-3	CASRGGNTIYF	TGCGCCAGCAGAGGAGGGAACACCATATATTTT
TRBV10-2	NA	NA	TRBJ1-6	CASTQQAGSPLHF	TGCGCCAGCACTCAACAGGCCGGCTCACCCCTCCACTTT
TRBV5-1	NA	NA	TRBJ1-2	CASSLASGDIRNYGYTF	TGCGCCAGCAGCTTGGCATCGGGAGATATAAGGAACTATGGCTACACCTTC
TRBV25-1	TRBD1	NA	TRBJ2-7	CASSGDRGSYEQYF	TGTGCCAGCAGTGGGGACAGGGGGTCCTACGAGCAGTACTTC
TRBV6-2/TRBV6-3	NA	few	TRBJ2-7	CASSDWPVSYEQYF	TGTGCCAGCAGCGACTGGCCGGTTTCCTACGAGCAGTACTTC
TRBV20-1	NA	NA	TRBJ2-7	CSASASYEQYF	TGCAGTGCTTCCGCATCCTACGAGCAGTACTTC
TRBV27	NA	few	TRBJ1-2	CASSPTASNYGYTF	TGTGCCAGCAGTCCGACAGCCTCTAACTATGGCTACACCTTC
TRBV27	NA	NA	TRBJ1-6	CASSLMGLSYNSPLHF	TGTGCCAGCAGTTTAATGGGACTCTCCTATAATTCACCCCTCCACTTT
TRBV2	NA	medium-sized	TRBJ1-3	CASSKDRLGSGNTIYF	TGTGCCAGCAGTAAGGACAGACTCGGCTCTGGAAACACCATATATTTT
TRBV5-6	NA	NA	TRBJ1-2	CASSLGKVGYTF	TGTGCCAGCAGCTTGGGAAAGGTTGGCTACACCTTC
TRBV7-2	NA	NA	TRBJ1-5	CASSSSPGSHQPQHF	TGTGCCAGCAGCTCCTCCCCAGGGAGCCATCAGCCCCAGCATTTT
TRBV6-1	NA	once	TRBJ1-2	CASSEARGQGAGYTF	TGTGCCAGCAGTGAAGCGAGAGGTCAAGGGGCTGGCTACACCTTC
TRBV7-6	NA	NA	TRBJ2-7	CASSAYYEQYF	TGTGCCAGCAGCGCGTACTACGAGCAGTACTTC
TRBV4-1	TRBD1	NA	TRBJ2-7	CAASGTGGPHEQYF	TGCGCCGCGTCGGGGACAGGGGGCCCCCACGAGCAGTACTTC
TRBV9	NA	NA	TRBJ2-6	CASSVVRASGANVLTF	TGTGCCAGCAGCGTCGTACGGGCCTCTGGGGCCAACGTCCTGACTTTC
TRBV7-9	NA	NA	TRBJ2-7	CASSLALRGASFSYEQYF	TGTGCCAGCAGCTTAGCGCTACGGGGCGCCTCCTTCTCCTACGAGCAGTACTTC
TRBV29-1	TRBD1	NA	TRBJ2-7	CSVAGQGNEQYF	TGCAGCGTTGCGGGACAGGGGAACGAGCAGTACTTC
TRBV6-2/TRBV6-3	NA	NA	TRBJ1-5	CASNYFQGQPQHF	TGTGCCAGCAATTACTTTCAAGGGCAGCCCCAGCATTTT
TRBV7-9	NA	NA	TRBJ1-2	CASSPQSGYTF	TGTGCCAGCAGCCCCCAGTCCGGCTACACCTTC
TRBV28	NA	NA	TRBJ1-5	CASSFGHTNQPQHF	TGTGCCAGCAGTTTCGGACACACAAATCAGCCCCAGCATTTT
TRBV3-1/TRBV3-2	NA	NA	TRBJ1-2	CASSQRHGYTF	TGTGCCAGCAGCCAAAGGCATGGCTACACCTTC
TRBV19	NA	NA	TRBJ2-3	CASTGVTDTQYF	TGTGCCAGCACCGGAGTCACAGATACGCAGTATTTT
TRBV29-1	NA	NA	TRBJ2-2	CSVEDLETGELFF	TGCAGCGTTGAAGATCTGGAGACCGGGGAGCTGTTTTTT
TRBV6-5	TRBD1	NA	TRBJ1-2	CASSSPGQGSYGYTF	TGTGCCAGCAGTTCCCCAGGACAGGGGAGCTATGGCTACACCTTC